This T cell receptor beta chain was sequenced during a study of T cells after yellow fever vaccination. Concerning this clonotype: As yet, its antigen is unknown.

There are 14 residues in the CDR3. CDR1 and CDR2 (germline): SGHTA, FQGNSA. Between the trimmed V and J ends, which lost 5 bases and 2 bases, there was a span of 12 bases. General study points: Abundant bulk-derived clonotypes could contaminate FACS-sorted repertoires. Subsequent booster samples again held most clones from primary vaccination (around 96% CD4, just under 90% CD8).

Using its own MiXCR run on the 5' RACE reads, TCRdb lists one record per CDR3 protein. There are 200,000 to 300,000 distinct CDR3 sequences in the sample; 13% occur only once, and about 0.51% lies in the top ten. The sample consisted of CD4+ T cells sorted from PBMCs, taken 45 days after the yellow fever booster vaccination. V and J are TRBV7-2 and TRBJ2-5; D is ambiguous. This sequence was found in a man in his thirties or forties who received the YFV17D yellow fever vaccine. CDR3 protein: CASSPPGGQETQYF. CDR3 in DNA: TGTGCCAGCAGCCCCCCCGGTGGACAAGAGACCCAGTACTTC.